These 8 T cell receptor beta chains came from one sample sequenced in a study of vaccination and CD4 T cells after COVID-19. Antigen specificity for these receptors is unknown. Treatment indicated: roughly ten-day PBMC culture with coronavirus spike peptide pools or control peptides (ViraFEST assay). Sequencing of cultured CD4+ T cell DNA used the Oncomine TCR Beta short-read assay. TCRdb passed the PCR reads through MiXCR, listing each CDR3 protein once. Of more than 9,000 distinct CDR3 sequences in the sample, around 60% were seen once. Sequenced input: CD4+ T cells from blood, cultured in vitro. Receptors were obtained from a human donor who had recovered from COVID-19.

The chain links TRBV6-1 to TRBJ1-5; a weak D match, TRBD1 (5 bases). The germline gives CDR1 MNHNS, CDR2 SASEGT. The CDR3 length is 15 residues. V lost 2 bases and J lost 5, with 13 bases in between. This CDR3 is CASSEQGRSDQPQHF. The CDR3 DNA reads as TGTGCCAGCAGTGAACAGGGCAGATCCGATCAGCCCCAGCATTTT.

V and J are TRBV27 and TRBJ1-5; 11 bases match TRBD1. After removal of 8 bases from V and 0 bases from J, the junction contained 12 bases not matched to a gene. This CDR3 comprises 18 residues. The V gene's germline CDR1 is MNHEY and CDR2 SMNVEV (reference sequence). CDR3 loop: CASRPTRGTGGSNQPQHF. Written as DNA, the CDR3 is TGTGCCAGCCGACCAACGCGCGGGACAGGGGGTAGCAATCAGCCCCAGCATTTT.

The rearrangement joins TRBV2 to TRBJ2-7, with D possibly called TRBD1 or TRBD2 (5 bases each). V gave up 6 bases and J gave up 0 bases, with 9 bases separating them. CDR1 SNHLY and CDR2 FYNNEI come from the germline V gene. CDR3 length equals 13 residues. The CDR3 loop reads CASRRGLSYEQYF. For the CDR3, the DNA is TGTGCCAGCAGACGGGGCCTCTCCTACGAGCAGTACTTC.

This clonotype was observed a few times. The chain links TRBV5-4 to TRBJ2-5; D might be TRBD2 (5 bases). The V and J ends lost 2 bases and 5 bases respectively, with 10 bases between them. The CDR3 is 13 amino acids. CDR1 and CDR2 (germline): SGHNT, YYREEE (reference sequence). Here the CDR3 DNA reads TGTGCCAGCAGCTTAGGGAGCAAGGAGACCCAGTACTTC. It is translated as CASSLGSKETQYF.

V usage is TRBV19 and J usage is TRBJ1-2; D possibly corresponds to TRBD1 (6 bases). Per germline, CDR1 LNHDA and CDR2 SQIVND (reference sequence). V lost 1 base, J lost 3 bases, and 9 bases lay in between. This CDR3 region has 14 residues. CDR3: CASSIADRYYGYTF. Written as DNA, the CDR3 is TGTGCCAGTAGTATAGCAGACAGGTACTATGGCTACACCTTC. Looking up the rest from reference TRBV19 and TRBJ1-2 gives the full variable domain: DGGITQSPKYLFRKEGQNVTLSCEQNLNHDAMYWYRQDPGQGLRLIYYSQIVNDFQKGDIAEGYSVSREKKESFPLTVTSAQKNPTAFYLCASSIADRYYGYTFGSGTRLTVV.

This sequence joins TRBV6-2 or TRBV6-3 and TRBJ2-1; 7 bases are shared with TRBD2. Germline V gives CDR1 MNHEY, CDR2 SVGEGT. The V gene end was trimmed by 10 bases and the J gene end by 0 bases; junction bases not matched to a gene: 3. The CDR3 totals 13 residues. The CDR3 here is CAIRGSSYNEQFF. CDR3 sequence (DNA): TGTGCCATCCGCGGGAGCTCCTACAATGAGCAGTTCTTC.

The chain combines TRBV7-2 with TRBJ2-3, with 8 nucleotides matching TRBD2. This CDR3 spans 15 amino acids. Trimming removed 4 bases from V and 6 bases from J; junction bases left unmatched: 9. Germline values: CDR1 SGHTA, CDR2 FQGNSA. CDR3 region: CASSSSGGPGDTQYF. DNA for the CDR3: TGTGCCAGCAGCTCATCGGGGGGGCCGGGGGATACGCAGTATTTT. Supplemented by reference TRBV7-2 and TRBJ2-3, the full variable domain reads GAGVSQSPSNKVTEKGKDVELRCDPISGHTALYWYRQSLGQGLEFLIYFQGNSAPDKSGLPSDRFSAERTGGSVSTLTIQRTQQEDSAVYLCASSSSGGPGDTQYFGPGTRLTVL.

This clonotype was recorded a few times. In nucleotides, the CDR3 is TGTGCCACCAGTGGGGGGGGGATGGGCTACGAGCAGTACTTC. Translating it yields CATSGGGMGYEQYF. V and J are TRBV24-1 and TRBJ2-7; 7 bases are shared with TRBD2. Per the germline V gene, CDR1 is KGHDR and CDR2 is SFDVKD. J was trimmed by 3 bases and V by 5 bases; bases with no gene match: 6. The CDR3 extends over 14 amino acids.